The following is a TCR beta chain sequence with its context. The specificity of this receptor is unknown. Within one base of it there is no much larger clone, and no base qualities were kept. The sample comes from a study of blood T cell repertoires in COVID-19 (dated by TCRdb to the early 2020s). General notes on the study: Samples from collaborators originated in the United States, Italy and Spain and spanned both the acute and convalescent phases of COVID-19. The prospective study material was composed of cDNA or gDNA derived from T cells, B-cell-depleted T cells, or PBMCs. The dataset comprised deeply sampled blood TCRbeta repertoires from subjects exposed to, actively infected with, or recovered from COVID-19. A freely available public database, intended as a resource for researchers studying the immune response to SARS-CoV-2, is where the repertoires were released. Samples were obtained from the ongoing ImmuneRACE study (first 160 participants) and from over 1,000 subjects provided by 6 global collaborators. Sample metadata almost always included a de-identified subject ID, COVID-19 status, age in years and sex. Where available, HLA class I and class II types were obtained from metadata supplied by the sample provider rather than from assay-based typing. Overall study results and their limits: Clinical and demographic metadata were provided uncurated, with the amount varying by source and participant.

TCRbeta CDR3 regions were amplified from genomic DNA by means of the immunoSEQ Assay, a bias-controlled multiplex PCR. Regarding the original processing steps: Within the assay, amplification of reference gene primers was used to estimate how many nucleated cells each sample contained. To quantify the absolute abundance of each unique TCRbeta CDR3 rearrangement, sequence reads were collapsed and filtered. For each sample, productive Simpson clonality was calculated as the square root of Simpson's diversity index over productive rearrangements. TCRdb holds this immuneACCESS table with in-frame rearrangements only. Some clones are missing; in checked studies, unresolved V genes explain under half, and the rest has no known cause. That table is the source of V, J and clone size, and D and trimming were worked out from the DNA. The sample includes some 65,000 clones, with around 86% observed a single time. Together, the top ten hold 2.5% to 3% of the sample.

Collaborating institutions collected whole blood in K2EDTA tubes following their own protocols. For TCRbeta analysis, collaborator samples were shipped as frozen whole blood, as isolated PBMCs, or as DNA extracted from either sample type. Compared with germline, V lacks 4 bases and J lacks 3 bases; bases without a gene match: 8. Sequences MGHRA (CDR1) and YSYEKL (CDR2) are obtained from the germline V gene. The CDR3 goes from the cysteine to the phenylalanine over 17 residues. This entry keeps only the CDR3 DNA: 51 bases, framed from base 1. The rearranged segments are TRBV4-1 and TRBJ1-5, and 11 junctional nucleotides match TRBD1. The specimen sequenced was peripheral blood. This TCR was sampled from an older man with acute or convalescent COVID-19. The CDR3 is CASSPIWTGGPNQPQHF. The sequence in DNA is TGCGCCAGCAGCCCGATTTGGACAGGGGGCCCCAATCAGCCCCAGCATTTT.